The next 13 T cell receptor beta chains were all read from a single sample in a study of cytomegalovirus exposure and HLA in healthy donors. In the PCR, 60 Vbeta and 13 Jbeta primers were used. The protocol was immunoSEQ multiplex PCR, while the TCRdb copy is restricted to in-frame clones and leaves out a portion. The repertoire has approximately 31,000 clones, roughly 89% of them found once; the top ten carry around 3%. Sequences were obtained from PBMCs. These receptors were obtained from a boy aged 5-17 years in good health and CMV-seronegative.

J is TRBJ1-3 and V is TRBV7-9; the D is unclear. The length of the CDR3 is 16 residues. CDR1 is SEHNR and CDR2 is FQNEAQ in the germline V gene (reference sequence). Trimming pared 1 base from V and 0 bases from J, leaving 10 bases between. The CDR3 coding sequence is TGTGCCAGCAGCTTAGGCGTTTATAGCTCTGGAAACACCATATATTTT. Encoded protein: CASSLGVYSSGNTIYF.

The chain combines TRBV5-1 with TRBJ2-7; a possible D gene is TRBD2 (5 bases). Germline-derived CDR1 and CDR2 are SGHRS and YFSETQ. The V and J ends lost 4 bases and 2 bases respectively, with 16 bases between them. This CDR3 is built from 15 residues. CDR3 residues: CASSRFITGTYEQYF. CDR3 in DNA: TGCGCCAGCAGCCGTTTTATTACGGGGACCTACGAGCAGTACTTC.

V is TRBV6-5 and J is TRBJ2-7; possibly TRBD2 for D (7 bases). Trimming took off 3 bases at V and 1 base at J, with 13 bases between the two ends. The CDR3 covers 15 residues. CDR1 is MNHEY and CDR2 is SVGAGI in the germline V gene. In nucleotides, the CDR3 is TGTGCCAGCAGTTATGGGGGGGCGTCGTCCTACGAGCAGTACTTC. It translates to CASSYGGASSYEQYF.

V usage is TRBV28 and J usage is TRBJ2-1; 10 nucleotides agree with TRBD1. Looked up from germline, CDR1 is MDHEN and CDR2 is SYDVKM. After removal of 2 bases from V and 10 bases from J, the junction contained 5 bases not matched to a gene. This CDR3 comprises 14 residues. The CDR3 DNA reads as TGTGCCAGCAGTTTAACGGGACAGGGGAGCGAGCAGTTCTTC. The encoded protein is CASSLTGQGSEQFF.

V and J are TRBV19 and TRBJ2-7; perhaps TRBD1 as D (6 bases). The CDR3 loop spans 15 amino acids. V lost 5 bases and J lost 0, with 14 bases in between. CDR1 and CDR2 (germline): LNHDA, SQIVND (reference sequence). In DNA form, the CDR3 reads TGTGCCAGTAGTGGACGGACAGAAAGCTCCTACGAGCAGTACTTC. This sequence encodes CASSGRTESSYEQYF.

This chain uses TRBV28 with TRBJ1-3; 7 bases map to TRBD1. CDR3 size: 14 residues. CDR1 is MDHEN, CDR2 SYDVKM, per germline. The junction had 6 bases not matched to a gene; V was cut back by 6 bases and J by 4 bases. Here the CDR3 reads CASRRPGQGNTIYF. The CDR3 nucleotides read TGTGCCAGCAGGCGGCCGGGACAGGGAAACACCATATATTTT.

This clone was observed a single time. The chain carries TRBV2 and TRBJ1-4; D is ambiguous. Trimming stripped 4 bases from V and 8 bases from J, with 11 bases between. The CDR3 extends over 13 amino acids. In germline, CDR1 is SNHLY, CDR2 FYNNEI. The DNA of the CDR3 is TGTGCCAGCAGTGTGCGGGTCTTCGAAAAACTGTTTTTT. Protein product: CASSVRVFEKLFF.

The CDR3: CASTLFDQGAHEQYF. The CDR3 DNA follows: TGTGCCAGTACACTCTTCGATCAGGGGGCTCACGAGCAGTACTTC. The J gene is TRBJ2-7, the V gene TRBV2; 8 positions agree with TRBD1. Per the germline V gene, CDR1 is SNHLY and CDR2 is FYNNEI. CDR3 size: 15 residues. The V segment lost 9 bases and the J segment 5 bases; nucleotides outside the gene matches: 15.

The chain has TRBV9 and TRBJ1-2; D is perhaps TRBD1 (5 bases). The V end was cut by 3 bases, the J end by 5 bases, with 17 bases between. CDR1 SGDLS and CDR2 YYNGEE come from the germline V gene. The CDR3 is 15 amino acids. In nucleotides, the CDR3 is TGTGCCAGCAGCGGCAACATGGGGCTATCGTATGGCTACACCTTC. Amino acid sequence: CASSGNMGLSYGYTF.

The chain couples TRBV18 to TRBJ2-2; TRBD1 matches at 8 bases. The trim removed 2 bases at V and 6 bases at J, leaving 8 bases unmatched. Per germline, CDR1 KGHSH and CDR2 LQKENI. CDR3 length: 16 amino acids. The CDR3 is CASSPTDRVISGELFF. Written as DNA, the CDR3 is TGTGCCAGCTCACCAACGGACAGGGTTATCTCCGGGGAGCTGTTTTTT.

The CDR3 DNA sequence: TGTGCCAGCAGCTTAGGTTGGGGCAGGGACACTGAAGCTTTCTTT. It codes for CASSLGWGRDTEAFF. This chain uses TRBV7-6 with TRBJ1-1, with a tentative D call TRBD1 (5 bases). V was pared by 1 base and J by 3 bases, with 12 bases between. Per germline, CDR1 SGHVS and CDR2 FNYEAQ. The CDR3 runs 15 residues. Drawing the rest from reference TRBV7-6 and TRBJ1-1, the complete variable domain is GAGVSQSPRYKVTKRGQDVALRCDPISGHVSLYWYRQALGQGPEFLTYFNYEAQQDKSGLPNDRFSAERPEGSISTLTIQRTEQRDSAMYRCASSLGWGRDTEAFFGQGTRLTVV.

The chain links TRBV5-1 to TRBJ2-3; D unclear. Germline CDR1 SGHRS, CDR2 YFSETQ. Trimming pared 4 bases from V and 3 bases from J, leaving 9 bases between. The CDR3 covers 13 residues. CDR3 coding DNA: TGCGCCAGCAGCCCTTTTCCTACAGATACGCAGTATTTT. It encodes CASSPFPTDTQYF.

This clone has only one observation. V usage is TRBV27 and J usage is TRBJ2-2, with D possibly being TRBD2 (7 bases). The CDR3 has 15 residues. Trimming took off 3 bases at V and 7 bases at J, with 15 bases between the two ends. Germline CDR1 MNHEY, CDR2 SMNVEV (reference sequence). The CDR3 is CASSLTGGYGGELFF. The CDR3 coding sequence is TGTGCCAGCAGTTTGACGGGGGGCTACGGCGGGGAGCTGTTTTTT.